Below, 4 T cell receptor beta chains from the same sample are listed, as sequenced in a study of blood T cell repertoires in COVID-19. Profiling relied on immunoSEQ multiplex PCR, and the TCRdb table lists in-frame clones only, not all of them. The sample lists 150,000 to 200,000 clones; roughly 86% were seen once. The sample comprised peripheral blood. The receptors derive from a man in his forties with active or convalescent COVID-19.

The CDR3 DNA follows: TGTGCCACCGGAAGACTCAGGGGCCAAAACACTGAAGCTTTCTTT. It yields the protein CATGRLRGQNTEAFF. This sequence joins TRBV24-1 and TRBJ1-1, with D perhaps matching TRBD1 (6 bases). Trimming removed 9 bases at V and 2 bases at J, with 18 bases between. The CDR3 is 15 amino acids. CDR1 and CDR2 from the germline V gene are KGHDR and SFDVKD.

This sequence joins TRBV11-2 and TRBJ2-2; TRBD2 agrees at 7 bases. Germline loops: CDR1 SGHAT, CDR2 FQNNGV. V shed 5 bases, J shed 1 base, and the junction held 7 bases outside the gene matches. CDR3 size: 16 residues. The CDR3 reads CASSPWGGKNTGELFF. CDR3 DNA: TGTGCCAGCAGCCCCTGGGGAGGGAAGAACACCGGGGAGCTGTTTTTT.

Here the CDR3 reads CATSDLGTGGVTDTQYF. CDR3 nucleotides: TGTGCCACCAGTGACCTGGGGACAGGGGGTGTTACAGATACGCAGTATTTT. This chain joins TRBV24-1 and TRBJ2-3; TRBD1 aligns across 11 bases. The CDR3 spans 17 residues. Looked up from germline, CDR1 is KGHDR and CDR2 is SFDVKD. Germline trimming cut 4 bases from V and 3 bases from J; bases unmatched to any gene: 8.

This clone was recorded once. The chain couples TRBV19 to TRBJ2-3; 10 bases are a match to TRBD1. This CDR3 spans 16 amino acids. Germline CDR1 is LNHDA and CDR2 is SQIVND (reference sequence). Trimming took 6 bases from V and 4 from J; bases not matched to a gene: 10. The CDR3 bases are TGTGCCAGTAGGGGTCTCCGACAGGGGGCCTCAGATACGCAGTATTTT. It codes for CASRGLRQGASDTQYF.